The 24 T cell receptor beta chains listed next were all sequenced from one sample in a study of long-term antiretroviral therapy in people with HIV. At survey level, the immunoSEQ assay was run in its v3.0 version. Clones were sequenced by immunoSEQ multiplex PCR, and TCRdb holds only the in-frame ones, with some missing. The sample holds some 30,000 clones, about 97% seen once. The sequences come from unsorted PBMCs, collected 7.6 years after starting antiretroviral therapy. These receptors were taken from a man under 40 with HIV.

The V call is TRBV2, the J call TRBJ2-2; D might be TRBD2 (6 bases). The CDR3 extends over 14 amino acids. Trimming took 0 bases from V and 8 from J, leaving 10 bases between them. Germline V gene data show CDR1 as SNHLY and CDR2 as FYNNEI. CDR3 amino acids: CASSEAGGAGELFF. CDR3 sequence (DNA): TGTGCCAGCAGTGAAGCAGGAGGGGCTGGGGAGCTGTTTTTT.

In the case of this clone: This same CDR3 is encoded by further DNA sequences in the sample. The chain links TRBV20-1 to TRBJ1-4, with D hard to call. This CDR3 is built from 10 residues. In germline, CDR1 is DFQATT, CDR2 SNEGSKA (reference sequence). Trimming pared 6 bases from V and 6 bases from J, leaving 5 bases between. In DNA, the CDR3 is TGCAGTGCCCGAGATGAAAAACTGTTTTTT. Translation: CSARDEKLFF.

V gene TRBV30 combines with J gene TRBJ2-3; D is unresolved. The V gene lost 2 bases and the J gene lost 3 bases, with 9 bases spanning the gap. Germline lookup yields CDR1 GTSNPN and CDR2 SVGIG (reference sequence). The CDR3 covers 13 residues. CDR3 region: CAWSLTLTDTQYF. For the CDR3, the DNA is TGTGCCTGGAGTCTCACACTTACAGATACGCAGTATTTT.

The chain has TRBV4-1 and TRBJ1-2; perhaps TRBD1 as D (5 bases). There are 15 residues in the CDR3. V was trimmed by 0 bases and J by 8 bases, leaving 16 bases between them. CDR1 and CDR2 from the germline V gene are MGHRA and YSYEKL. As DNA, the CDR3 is TGCGCCAGCAGCCAAGATCAACCTTGGGGGGGAGGCTACACCTTC. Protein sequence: CASSQDQPWGGGYTF.

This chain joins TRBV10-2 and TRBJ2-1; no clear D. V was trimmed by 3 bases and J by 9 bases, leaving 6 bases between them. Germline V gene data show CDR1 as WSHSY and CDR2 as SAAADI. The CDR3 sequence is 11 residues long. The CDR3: CASSESGEQFF. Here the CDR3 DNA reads TGCGCCAGCAGTGAATCGGGTGAGCAGTTCTTC.

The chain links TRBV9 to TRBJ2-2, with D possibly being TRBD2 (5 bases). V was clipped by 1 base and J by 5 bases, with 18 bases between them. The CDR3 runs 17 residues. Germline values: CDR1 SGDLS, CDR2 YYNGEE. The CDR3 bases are TGTGCCAGCAGCGTAAGAGGGCGGGCCCCGCAAACCGGGGAGCTGTTTTTT. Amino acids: CASSVRGRAPQTGELFF.

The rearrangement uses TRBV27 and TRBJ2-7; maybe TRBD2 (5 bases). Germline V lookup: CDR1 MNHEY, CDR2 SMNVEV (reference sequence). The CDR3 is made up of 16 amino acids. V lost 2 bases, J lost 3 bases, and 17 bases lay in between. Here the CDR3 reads CASSLHPSRPGYEQYF. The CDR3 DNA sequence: TGTGCCAGCAGTTTACATCCTAGCAGACCAGGCTACGAGCAGTACTTC.

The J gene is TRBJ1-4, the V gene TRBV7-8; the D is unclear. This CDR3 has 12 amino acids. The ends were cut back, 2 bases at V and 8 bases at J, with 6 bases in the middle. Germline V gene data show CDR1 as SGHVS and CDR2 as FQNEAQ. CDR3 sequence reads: CASSLSREKLFF. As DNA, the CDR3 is TGTGCCAGCAGCTTATCACGGGAAAAACTGTTTTTT.

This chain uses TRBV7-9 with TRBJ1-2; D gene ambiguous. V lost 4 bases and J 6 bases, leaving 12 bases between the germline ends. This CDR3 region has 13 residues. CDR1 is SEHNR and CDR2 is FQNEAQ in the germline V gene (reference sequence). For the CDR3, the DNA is TGTGCCAGCAGCTCCGGGGTCCTCAATGGCTACACCTTC. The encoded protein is CASSSGVLNGYTF.

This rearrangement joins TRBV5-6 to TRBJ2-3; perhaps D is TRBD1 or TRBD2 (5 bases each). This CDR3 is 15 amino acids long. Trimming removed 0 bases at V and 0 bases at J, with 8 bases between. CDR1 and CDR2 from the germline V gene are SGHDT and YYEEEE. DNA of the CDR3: TGTGCCAGCAGCTTGGTTGGGGGTAGCACAGATACGCAGTATTTT. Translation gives CASSLVGGSTDTQYF.

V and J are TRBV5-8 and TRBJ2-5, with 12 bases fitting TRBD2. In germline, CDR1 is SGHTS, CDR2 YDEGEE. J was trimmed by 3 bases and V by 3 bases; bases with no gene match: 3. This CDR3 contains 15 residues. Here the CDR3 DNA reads TGTGCCAGCAGCTCCGGACTAGCGGGGAAAGAGACCCAGTACTTC. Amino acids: CASSSGLAGKETQYF.

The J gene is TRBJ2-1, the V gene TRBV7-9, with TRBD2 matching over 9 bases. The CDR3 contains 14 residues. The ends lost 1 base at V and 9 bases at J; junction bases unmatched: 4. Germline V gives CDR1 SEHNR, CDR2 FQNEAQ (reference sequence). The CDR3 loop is CASSLVREGLEQFF. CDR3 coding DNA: TGTGCCAGCAGCTTAGTGCGGGAGGGCCTTGAGCAGTTCTTC.

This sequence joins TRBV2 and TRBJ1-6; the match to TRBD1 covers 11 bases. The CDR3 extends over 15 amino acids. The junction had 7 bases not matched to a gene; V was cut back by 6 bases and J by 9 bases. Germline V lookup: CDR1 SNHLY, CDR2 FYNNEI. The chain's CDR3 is CASRDGQGAISPLHF. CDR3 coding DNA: TGTGCCAGCAGGGACGGACAGGGGGCTATTTCACCCCTCCACTTT.

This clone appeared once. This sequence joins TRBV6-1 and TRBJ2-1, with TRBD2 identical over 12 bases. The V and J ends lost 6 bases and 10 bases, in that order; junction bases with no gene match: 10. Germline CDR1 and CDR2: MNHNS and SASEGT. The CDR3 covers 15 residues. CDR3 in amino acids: CASSPLAGGFREQFF. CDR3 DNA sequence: TGTGCCAGCAGCCCACTAGCGGGAGGATTCAGGGAGCAGTTCTTC.

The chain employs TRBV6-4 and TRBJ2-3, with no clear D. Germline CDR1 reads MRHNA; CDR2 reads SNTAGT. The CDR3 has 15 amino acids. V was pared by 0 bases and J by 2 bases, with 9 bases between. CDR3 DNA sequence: TGTGCCAGCAGTGACTCGGAAACCTCCACAGATACGCAGTATTTT. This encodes CASSDSETSTDTQYF.

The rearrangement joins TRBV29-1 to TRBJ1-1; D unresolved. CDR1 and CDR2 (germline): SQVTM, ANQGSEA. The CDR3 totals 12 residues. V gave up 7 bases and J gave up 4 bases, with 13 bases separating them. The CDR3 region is CSGEKGVTEAFF. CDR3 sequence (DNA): TGCAGCGGCGAAAAAGGAGTCACTGAAGCTTTCTTT. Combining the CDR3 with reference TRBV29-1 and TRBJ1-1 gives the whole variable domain SAVISQKPSRDICQRGTSLTIQCQVDSQVTMMFWYRQQPGQSLTLIATANQGSEATYESGFVIDKFPISRPNLTFSTLTVSNMSPEDSSIYLCSGEKGVTEAFFGQGTRLTVV.

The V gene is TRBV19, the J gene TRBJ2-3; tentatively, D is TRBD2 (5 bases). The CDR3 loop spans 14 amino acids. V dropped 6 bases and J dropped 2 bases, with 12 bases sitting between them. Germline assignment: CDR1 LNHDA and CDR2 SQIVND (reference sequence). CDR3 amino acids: CASSPRVVTDTQYF. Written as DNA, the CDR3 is TGTGCCAGTAGCCCGAGGGTAGTCACAGATACGCAGTATTTT.

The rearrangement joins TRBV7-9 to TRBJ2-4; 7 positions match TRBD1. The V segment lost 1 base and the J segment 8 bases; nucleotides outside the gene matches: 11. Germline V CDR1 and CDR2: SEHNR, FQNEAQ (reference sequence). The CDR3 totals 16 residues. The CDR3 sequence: CASSLGPQGEWDIQYF. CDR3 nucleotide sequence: TGTGCCAGCAGCTTAGGACCTCAGGGGGAGTGGGACATTCAGTACTTC.

CDR3 amino acids: CASSFFPGRTGEQYF. The CDR3 bases are TGCGCCAGCAGCTTCTTTCCAGGGAGAACGGGGGAGCAGTACTTC. The chain is built from TRBV5-1 and TRBJ2-7, with D perhaps being TRBD1 or TRBD2 (5 bases each). Trimming took off 2 bases at V and 7 bases at J, with 19 bases between the two ends. Germline CDR1 reads SGHRS; CDR2 reads YFSETQ. There are 15 residues in the CDR3. Supplemented by reference TRBV5-1 and TRBJ2-7, the full variable domain reads KAGVTQTPRYLIKTRGQQVTLSCSPISGHRSVSWYQQTPGQGLQFLFEYFSETQRNKGNFPGRFSGRQFSNSRSEMNVSTLELGDSALYLCASSFFPGRTGEQYFGPGTRLTVT.

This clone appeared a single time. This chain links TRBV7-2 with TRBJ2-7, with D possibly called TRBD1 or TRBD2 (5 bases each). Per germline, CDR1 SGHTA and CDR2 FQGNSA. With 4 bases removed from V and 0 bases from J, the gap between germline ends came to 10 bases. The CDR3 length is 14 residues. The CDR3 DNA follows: TGTGCCAGCAGCTCCATGGGGGTCTCCTACGAGCAGTACTTC. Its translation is CASSSMGVSYEQYF.

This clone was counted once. CDR3 DNA sequence: TGTGCCAGCAGCTTGGCCTGGCTAGCGGGAGACGAGCAGTACTTC. Translation: CASSLAWLAGDEQYF. The J gene is TRBJ2-7, the V gene TRBV5-6, with 10 bases fitting TRBD2. The CDR3 is 15 amino acids. The junction had 5 bases not matched to a gene; V was cut back by 0 bases and J by 5 bases. Germline V gene sequence: CDR1 SGHDT, CDR2 YYEEEE. Complete variable domain (other parts from reference TRBV5-6 and TRBJ2-7): DAGVTQSPTHLIKTRGQQVTLRCSPKSGHDTVSWYQQALGQGPQFIFQYYEEEERQRGNFPDRFSGHQFPNYSSELNVNALLLGDSALYLCASSLAWLAGDEQYFGPGTRLTVT.

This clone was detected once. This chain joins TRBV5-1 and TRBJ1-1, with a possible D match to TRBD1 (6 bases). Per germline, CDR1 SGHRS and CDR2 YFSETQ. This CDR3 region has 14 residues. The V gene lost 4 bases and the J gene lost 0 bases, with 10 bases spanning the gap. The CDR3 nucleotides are TGCGCCAGCAGCGCCAGACAGGTGAACACTGAAGCTTTCTTT. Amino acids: CASSARQVNTEAFF. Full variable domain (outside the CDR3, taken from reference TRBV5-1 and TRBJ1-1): KAGVTQTPRYLIKTRGQQVTLSCSPISGHRSVSWYQQTPGQGLQFLFEYFSETQRNKGNFPGRFSGRQFSNSRSEMNVSTLELGDSALYLCASSARQVNTEAFFGQGTRLTVV.

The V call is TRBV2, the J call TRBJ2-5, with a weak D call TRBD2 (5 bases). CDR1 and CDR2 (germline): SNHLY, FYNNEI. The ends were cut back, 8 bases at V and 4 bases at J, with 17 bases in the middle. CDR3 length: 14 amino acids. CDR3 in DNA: TGTGCCAGCTCTCGAGAGGGAGAAGGAGAGACCCAGTACTTC. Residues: CASSREGEGETQYF.

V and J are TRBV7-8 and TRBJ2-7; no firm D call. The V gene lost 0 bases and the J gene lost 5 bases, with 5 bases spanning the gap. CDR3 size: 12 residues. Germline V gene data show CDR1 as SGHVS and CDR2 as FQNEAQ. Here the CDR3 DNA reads TGTGCCAGCAGCTTAGCAAATCACGAGCAGTACTTC. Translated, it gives CASSLANHEQYF.